This TCR beta chain was sequenced in a study of blood T cell repertoires in COVID-19. Study-wide background: Italy, Spain and the United States were the sources of the convalescent and acute COVID-19 samples. T cells, B-cell-depleted T cells, or PBMCs supplied cDNA or gDNA.

Per the study methods: Reference gene primer amplification gave nucleated cell count estimates. Some clones are missing from TCRdb's copy, which holds only in-frame ones; the method was immunoSEQ multiplex PCR. V and J calls and clone size come straight from that table; D and trimming were deduced from the DNA. There are roughly 170,000 clones in the sample; around 87% occur only once, and about 2.5% lies in the top ten. Germline V gene data show CDR1 as PRHDT and CDR2 as FYEKMQ (reference sequence). CDR3 size: 13 residues. V was cut by 5 bases and J by 5 bases, with 10 bases left in between. The chain links TRBV13 to TRBJ1-5, with unresolved D. Material for sequencing was peripheral blood. The TCR was taken from a man in his forties with active or convalescent COVID-19. The CDR3 loop is CASSLSRDQPQHF. DNA of the CDR3: TGTGCCAGCAGCCTTTCCCGTGATCAGCCCCAGCATTTT.